Each of the 7 T cell receptor beta chains below was sequenced from the same sample in a study of blood T cell repertoires in COVID-19. The assay was immunoSEQ multiplex PCR, and TCRdb's table has in-frame clones only and misses some. This sample has around 200,000 clones, with roughly 87% found just once. Sequenced sample: PBMCs or T cells enriched from blood (not recorded which). The receptors were gathered from a man between 18 and 29 years old with acute COVID-19.

The chain employs TRBV5-6 and TRBJ1-6, with TRBD1 identical over 9 bases. CDR3 size: 15 residues. Germline V lookup: CDR1 SGHDT, CDR2 YYEEEE. Trimming at V came to 0 bases and at J to 7 bases, leaving 2 bases not matched to a gene. CDR3 sequence: CASSLAQGANSPLHF. The DNA for the CDR3 is TGTGCCAGCAGCTTGGCACAGGGGGCGAATTCACCCCTCCACTTT.

V and J are TRBV29-1 and TRBJ2-1; 10 nucleotides align to TRBD2. The CDR3 sequence is 13 residues long. J gave up 4 bases and V 6 bases, and 3 bases lay outside the gene matches. Germline V gene lookup returns CDR1 SQVTM and CDR2 ANQGSEA. Written as DNA, the CDR3 is TGCAGCGTATGGACTAGCGGATACAATGAGCAGTTCTTC. Translated, it gives CSVWTSGYNEQFF.

This clone has just one count. The gene calls are TRBV5-6 and TRBJ2-7, with a tentative D call TRBD1 (6 bases). Trimming left V 4 bases short and J 2 bases short, with 16 bases between. CDR1 is SGHDT, CDR2 YYEEEE, per germline. The CDR3 extends over 15 amino acids. CDR3: CASSTRTGIPYEQYF. CDR3 in DNA: TGTGCCAGCAGCACGAGAACAGGGATTCCCTACGAGCAGTACTTC.

V is TRBV7-9 and J is TRBJ2-1; no clear D. The CDR3 is 15 residues long. Germline lookup yields CDR1 SEHNR and CDR2 FQNEAQ (reference sequence). V was cut by 5 bases and J by 6 bases, with 17 bases left in between. CDR3 sequence: CASSPSPLVSNEQFF. The CDR3 DNA follows: TGTGCCAGCAGCCCCAGCCCCCTAGTCTCCAATGAGCAGTTCTTC.

This chain connects TRBV29-1 to TRBJ2-1; TRBD2 agrees at 9 bases. Germline-derived CDR1 and CDR2 are SQVTM and ANQGSEA. Germline trimming cut 4 bases from V and 12 bases from J; bases unmatched to any gene: 10. This CDR3 has 13 residues. The CDR3 sequence: CSVGVAGDLGQFF. In DNA, the CDR3 is TGCAGCGTTGGGGTAGCGGGGGACCTTGGGCAGTTCTTC.

The chain joins TRBV30 to TRBJ1-2, with 7 nucleotides matching TRBD1. The J segment lost 5 bases and the V segment lost 0 bases, leaving 6 bases of the junction unmatched. The CDR3 totals 14 residues. From germline, CDR1 is GTSNPN and CDR2 SVGIG (reference sequence). The CDR3 loop reads CAWSVYRGDYGYTF. CDR3 nucleotides: TGTGCCTGGAGTGTCTACAGGGGTGATTATGGCTACACCTTC.

V usage is TRBV7-8 and J usage is TRBJ1-2; 9 bases match TRBD1. The CDR3 length is 17 residues. Germline V gene lookup returns CDR1 SGHVS and CDR2 FQNEAQ. V shed 1 base, J shed 2 bases, and the junction held 8 bases outside the gene matches. For the CDR3, the DNA is TGTGCCAGCAGCTTAGGGCTTGGACAGGGGCCAAACTATGGCTACACCTTC. The encoded protein is CASSLGLGQGPNYGYTF. The full variable domain, with the rest looked up from reference TRBV7-8 and TRBJ1-2, is GAGVSQSPRYKVAKRGQDVALRCDPISGHVSLFWYQQALGQGPEFLTYFQNEAQLDKSGLPSDRFFAERPEGSVSTLKIQRTQQEDSAVYLCASSLGLGQGPNYGYTFGSGTRLTVV.